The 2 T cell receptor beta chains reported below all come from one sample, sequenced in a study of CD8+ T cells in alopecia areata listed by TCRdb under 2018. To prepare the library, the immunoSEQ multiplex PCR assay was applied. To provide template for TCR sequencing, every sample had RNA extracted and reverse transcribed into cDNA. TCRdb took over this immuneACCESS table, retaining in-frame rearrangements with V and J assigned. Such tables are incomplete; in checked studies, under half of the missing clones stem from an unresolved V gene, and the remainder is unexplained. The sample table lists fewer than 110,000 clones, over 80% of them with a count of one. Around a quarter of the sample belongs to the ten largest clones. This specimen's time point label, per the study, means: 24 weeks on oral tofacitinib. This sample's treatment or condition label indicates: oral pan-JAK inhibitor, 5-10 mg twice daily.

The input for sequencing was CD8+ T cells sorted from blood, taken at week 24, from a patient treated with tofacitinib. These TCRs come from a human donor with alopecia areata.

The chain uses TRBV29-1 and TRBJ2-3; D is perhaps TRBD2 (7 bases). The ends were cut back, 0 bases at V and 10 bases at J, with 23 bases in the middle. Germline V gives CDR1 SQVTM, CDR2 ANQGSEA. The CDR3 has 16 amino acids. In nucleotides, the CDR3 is TGCAGCGTTGAAGATAGTACAGATTTATGGGGGGGGCCGCAGTATTTT. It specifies CSVEDSTDLWGGPQYF.

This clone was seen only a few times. CDR3 nucleotides: TGTGCCAGCAGCTTATCGGTGGAGCGAACCTACGAGCAGTACTTC. Its protein is CASSLSVERTYEQYF. The chain has TRBV7-8 and TRBJ2-7; D gene ambiguous. V lost 2 bases and J 2 bases, leaving 13 bases between the germline ends. The CDR3 is 15 amino acids. Looked up from germline, CDR1 is SGHVS and CDR2 is FQNEAQ.